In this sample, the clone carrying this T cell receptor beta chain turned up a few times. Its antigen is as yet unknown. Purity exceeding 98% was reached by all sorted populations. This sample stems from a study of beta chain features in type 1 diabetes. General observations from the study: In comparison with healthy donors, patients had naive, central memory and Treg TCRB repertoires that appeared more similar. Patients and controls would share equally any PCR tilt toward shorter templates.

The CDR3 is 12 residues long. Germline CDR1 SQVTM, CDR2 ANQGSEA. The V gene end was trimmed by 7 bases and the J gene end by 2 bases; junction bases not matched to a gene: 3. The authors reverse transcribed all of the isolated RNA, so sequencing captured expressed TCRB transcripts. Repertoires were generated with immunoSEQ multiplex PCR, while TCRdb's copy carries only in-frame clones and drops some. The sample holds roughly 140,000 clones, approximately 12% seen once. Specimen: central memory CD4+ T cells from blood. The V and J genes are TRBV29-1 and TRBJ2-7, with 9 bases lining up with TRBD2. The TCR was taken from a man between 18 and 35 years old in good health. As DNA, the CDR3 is TGCAGCGCTTCTAGCGGGACCTACGAGCAGTACTTC. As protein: CSASSGTYEQYF.